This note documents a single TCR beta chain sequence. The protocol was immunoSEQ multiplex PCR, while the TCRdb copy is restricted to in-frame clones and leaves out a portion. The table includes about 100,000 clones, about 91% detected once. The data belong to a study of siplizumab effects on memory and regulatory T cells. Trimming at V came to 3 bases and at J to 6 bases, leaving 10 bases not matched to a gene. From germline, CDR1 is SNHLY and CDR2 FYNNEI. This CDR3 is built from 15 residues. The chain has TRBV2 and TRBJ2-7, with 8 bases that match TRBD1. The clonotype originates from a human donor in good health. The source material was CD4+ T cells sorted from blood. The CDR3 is CASSDFRDRGSEQYF. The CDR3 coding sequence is TGTGCCAGCAGTGATTTCCGTGACAGGGGCAGCGAGCAGTACTTC.